The entry that follows covers one T cell receptor (beta chain) sequence. Per the original methods: For nucleated cells, counts were estimated from reference gene primer amplification. Profiling relied on immunoSEQ multiplex PCR, and the TCRdb table lists in-frame clones only, not all of them. V, J and clone size are taken as reported in that table, and D and trimming were inferred from the DNA itself. The table has about 110,000 clones, around 75% seen once; the top ten hold more than 0.8%. This CDR3 has 12 amino acids. V lost 5 bases, J lost 4 bases, and 8 bases lay in between. These data originate in a study of blood T cell repertoires in COVID-19. Study as a whole: Whether acute or convalescent, the COVID-19 samples came from the United States, Italy and Spain. From T cells, B-cell-depleted T cells, or PBMCs came the material, which was cDNA or gDNA.

Specimen: peripheral blood. This rearrangement joins TRBV12-3 or TRBV12-4 to TRBJ1-2; the D is unclear. This TCR was sampled from a human donor with acute or convalescent COVID-19. The donor label of this sample is uncertain. The CDR3 DNA reads as TGTGCCAGCAGTCAACGGGGCTATGGCTACACCTTC. As protein: CASSQRGYGYTF.